This entry describes one TCR beta chain. This record comes from a study of blood T cell repertoires in COVID-19. The CDR3 runs to 16 residues. Unmatched junction bases numbered 4, after V lost 0 bases and J lost 4 bases. The germline V gene encodes CDR1 SGHDT and CDR2 YYEEEE. The repertoire was sequenced with immunoSEQ multiplex PCR; TCRdb's copy has only in-frame clones and lacks some. This sample has more than 150,000 clones; approximately 86% occur once, and the top ten carry about 2.3%. The rearrangement uses TRBV5-6 and TRBJ1-2, with TRBD1 matching 12 bases. The clonotype comes from a woman aged 25 to 39 who had recovered from COVID-19. Material for sequencing was PBMCs or T cells enriched from blood (not recorded which). DNA for the CDR3: TGTGCCAGCAGCTTGGGGGACAGGGGGCATGGCTATGGCTACACCTTC. Its translation is CASSLGDRGHGYGYTF.